This T cell receptor (beta chain) came from a study of blood T cell repertoires in COVID-19. Study-wide background: Sources were T cells, B-cell-depleted T cells, or PBMCs; the material itself was cDNA or gDNA.

Everyone who took part was 18 to 89 years old, and they came from some 23 US areas. The study assigned cohorts using participant-reported clinical history. Method: immunoSEQ multiplex PCR; TCRdb's copy keeps in-frame clones and lacks some. In the table there are about 400,000 clones, roughly 87% of which are singletons. After removal of 1 base from V and 7 bases from J, the junction contained 3 bases not matched to a gene. The CDR3 runs 14 residues. CDR1 is SGHKS and CDR2 is YYEKEE in the germline V gene (reference sequence). The receptor's source is a woman between 35 and 50 years old with acute COVID-19. The rearrangement uses TRBV5-5 and TRBJ2-1; 9 positions match TRBD1. The sequenced sample was PBMCs or T cells enriched from blood (not recorded which). The DNA for the CDR3 is TGTGCCAGCAGCTTGCTGGACAGGGGAAATGAGCAGTTCTTC. This gives the protein CASSLLDRGNEQFF.